The clone carrying this T cell receptor beta chain came up many times. The data derive from a study of kidney transplant recipient with SARS-CoV-2 infection. TCRdb re-analysed the reads in MiXCR, keeping a single row per CDR3 protein. This sample has under 250,000 distinct CDR3 sequences, with around 28% found just once. This CDR3 is built from 15 residues. Germline assignment: CDR1 LNHDA and CDR2 SQIVND (reference sequence). V was pared by 3 bases and J by 1 base, with 3 bases of the junction left unmatched. The chain employs TRBV19 and TRBJ1-3; 7 bases line up with TRBD1. The sample consisted of a blood sample, taken at baseline and between days 110 and 120 from a kidney transplant recipient. The origin of this receptor is a male patient younger than 45 who had COVID-19 and was a kidney transplant recipient. Some T cells could come from the graft donor. DNA of the CDR3: TGTGCCAGTAGTATTAACAGGGGTTCTGGAAACACCATATATTTT. Its protein product is CASSINRGSGNTIYF.